The next 14 T cell receptor beta chains were all read from a single sample in a study of blood T cell repertoires in COVID-19. The data were produced by immunoSEQ multiplex PCR, yet TCRdb's version contains in-frame clones alone and is incomplete. The data hold 310,000 or so clones, with roughly 82% observed a single time. The sample taken for sequencing was peripheral blood. The receptors were sampled from a woman aged 45-65 years with acute or convalescent COVID-19.

The chain combines TRBV28 with TRBJ2-5; no clear D gene. Germline V gives CDR1 MDHEN, CDR2 SYDVKM. V was pared by 5 bases and J by 3 bases, with 19 bases between. The length of the CDR3 is 16 residues. The CDR3 DNA follows: TGTGCCAGCAGTCCCCACATACCGACATTAAAAGAGACCCAGTACTTC. Its translation is CASSPHIPTLKETQYF.

The V gene is TRBV7-3, the J gene TRBJ2-3; D unclear. The CDR3 sequence is 13 residues long. V was trimmed by 4 bases and J by 1 base, leaving 6 bases between them. Per germline, CDR1 SGHTA and CDR2 FQGTGA. The CDR3 DNA reads as TGTGCCAGCAGCTCGGTAGGCACAGATACGCAGTATTTT. Protein product: CASSSVGTDTQYF.

The chain carries TRBV19 and TRBJ2-2, with 10 bases that match TRBD1. The length of the CDR3 is 15 residues. Germline-derived CDR1 and CDR2 are LNHDA and SQIVND (reference sequence). V was clipped by 5 bases and J by 6 bases; unmatched bases: 6. This CDR3 is CASSLTGGPAGELFF. In DNA form, the CDR3 reads TGTGCCAGTAGTTTGACAGGGGGCCCGGCCGGGGAGCTGTTTTTT.

The gene calls are TRBV19 and TRBJ2-1; tentative D call: TRBD2 (5 bases). Germline V gives CDR1 LNHDA, CDR2 SQIVND (reference sequence). This CDR3 contains 14 residues. V was pared by 0 bases and J by 6 bases, with 9 bases between. The DNA for the CDR3 is TGTGCCAGTAGTATAGATTATGCGGGCAATGAGCAGTTCTTC. It encodes CASSIDYAGNEQFF.

The chain recombines TRBV27 with TRBJ2-1; a possible D gene is TRBD2 (7 bases). The CDR3 covers 16 residues. The germline V gene has CDR1 MNHEY and CDR2 SMNVEV (reference sequence). Deletions cut 3 bases from V and 8 bases from J, with 20 bases between. The CDR3 DNA is TGTGCCAGCAGTTTCCTCGGGGGGCGGGGTGGGGATGAGCAGTTCTTC. Translated, it gives CASSFLGGRGGDEQFF.

V gene TRBV10-3 combines with J gene TRBJ1-6; TRBD1 might be the D (5 bases). Trimming left V 4 bases short and J 7 bases short, with 14 bases between. There are 15 residues in the CDR3. Germline CDR1 ENHRY, CDR2 SYGVKD. CDR3 in DNA: TGTGCCATCAGTGTTCAGGCAGGGCCAAATTCACCCCTCCACTTT. Protein sequence: CAISVQAGPNSPLHF.

The CDR3 region is CASSVIAFNEQFF. In nucleotides, the CDR3 is TGTGCCAGCAGCGTAATAGCTTTCAATGAGCAGTTCTTC. The V gene is TRBV27, the J gene TRBJ2-1; D uncertain. The CDR3 is 13 residues long. Trimming removed 6 bases from V and 6 bases from J, with 12 bases in between. CDR1 MNHEY and CDR2 SMNVEV come from the germline V gene (reference sequence).

The CDR3 DNA is TGTGCCAGCAGCTGGACCGGGACAGGCCAAGAGACCCAGTACTTC. Protein: CASSWTGTGQETQYF. The V and J genes are TRBV5-4 and TRBJ2-5; 8 bases map to TRBD1. The V segment lost 3 bases and the J segment 1 base; nucleotides outside the gene matches: 5. This CDR3 has 15 residues. From germline, CDR1 is SGHNT and CDR2 YYREEE (reference sequence).

This sequence joins TRBV10-3 and TRBJ2-7, with 12 bases lining up with TRBD2. With V trimmed by 1 base and J by 2 bases, 15 bases remained unmatched. Germline loops: CDR1 ENHRY, CDR2 SYGVKD. The CDR3 totals 20 residues. CDR3 loop: CAISEWGGVEASGRAYEQYF. DNA of the CDR3: TGTGCCATCAGTGAGTGGGGAGGGGTAGAGGCTAGCGGGAGGGCCTACGAGCAGTACTTC.

This chain uses TRBV6-5 with TRBJ2-7, with D maybe TRBD2 (5 bases). The CDR3 sequence is 15 residues long. The ends were cut back, 0 bases at V and 2 bases at J, with 11 bases in the middle. CDR1 is MNHEY and CDR2 is SVGAGI in the germline V gene. This CDR3 reads CASSYSSRGTYEQYF. The CDR3, as DNA: TGTGCCAGCAGTTACTCGAGTCGGGGTACCTACGAGCAGTACTTC.

The rearrangement joins TRBV5-1 to TRBJ2-2, with 8 bases aligning to TRBD1. This CDR3 has 16 amino acids. Germline V CDR1 and CDR2: SGHRS, YFSETQ. V dropped 0 bases and J dropped 1; count of bases not matched to a gene: 2. CDR3 bases: TGCGCCAGCAGCTTGGGGGGGACAGGGAACACCGGGGAGCTGTTTTTT. Translated, it gives CASSLGGTGNTGELFF.

This chain links TRBV7-9 with TRBJ1-3; TRBD1 is a possible D gene (5 bases). Looked up from germline, CDR1 is SEHNR and CDR2 is FQNEAQ (reference sequence). With 1 base removed from V and 0 bases from J, the gap between germline ends came to 13 bases. The CDR3 has 17 residues. CDR3 residues: CASSLGGAMSSGNTIYF. CDR3 DNA sequence: TGTGCCAGCAGCTTAGGGGGCGCCATGAGCTCTGGAAACACCATATATTTT.

The chain uses TRBV11-2 and TRBJ2-5, with 7 nucleotides matching TRBD2. Germline trimming cut 1 base from V and 2 bases from J; bases unmatched to any gene: 7. This CDR3 spans 16 amino acids. Germline V gene sequence: CDR1 SGHAT, CDR2 FQNNGV. The CDR3: CASSLGRVSGQETQYF. The DNA for the CDR3 is TGTGCCAGCAGCTTAGGTCGGGTTAGCGGGCAAGAGACCCAGTACTTC.

The chain couples TRBV7-3 to TRBJ1-6; no clear D. Germline values: CDR1 SGHTA, CDR2 FQGTGA. The CDR3 is 12 amino acids. With 1 base removed from V and 9 bases from J, the gap between germline ends came to 4 bases. The CDR3: CASSLNGSPLHF. The CDR3 DNA reads as TGTGCCAGCAGCTTAAACGGTTCACCCCTCCACTTT.